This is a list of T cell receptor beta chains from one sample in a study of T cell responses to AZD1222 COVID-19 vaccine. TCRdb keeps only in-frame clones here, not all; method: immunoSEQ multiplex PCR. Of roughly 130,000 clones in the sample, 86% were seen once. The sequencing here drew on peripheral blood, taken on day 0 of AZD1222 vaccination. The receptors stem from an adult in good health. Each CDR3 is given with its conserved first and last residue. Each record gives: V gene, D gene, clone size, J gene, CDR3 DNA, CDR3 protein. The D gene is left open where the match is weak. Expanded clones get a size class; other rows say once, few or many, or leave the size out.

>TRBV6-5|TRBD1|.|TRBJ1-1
TGTGCCAGCAGTCCCGCGGGACAGGGGGCCACTGAAGCTTTCTTT
CASSPAGQGATEAFF
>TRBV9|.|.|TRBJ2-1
TGTGCCAGCAGCGTAGGCGGGACAGTCTACAATGAGCAGTTCTTC
CASSVGGTVYNEQFF
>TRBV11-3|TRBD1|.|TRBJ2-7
TGTGCCAGCAGTAAAGGGGGGACAGGGCGCGACGAGCAGTACTTC
CASSKGGTGRDEQYF
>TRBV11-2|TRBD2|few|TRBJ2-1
TGTGCCAGCAGCAAAACTAGCGGGGTCTTTAATGAGCAGTTCTTC
CASSKTSGVFNEQFF
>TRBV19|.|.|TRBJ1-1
TGTGCCAGTCGCTACGGGCAGTTCACTGAAGCTTTCTTT
CASRYGQFTEAFF
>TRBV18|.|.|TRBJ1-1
TGTGCCAGCTCACCAGCACCGAACACTGAAGCTTTCTTT
CASSPAPNTEAFF
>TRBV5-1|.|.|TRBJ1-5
TGCGCCAGCAGCTTATCGCCCGGGCGCAATCAGCCCCAGCATTTT
CASSLSPGRNQPQHF
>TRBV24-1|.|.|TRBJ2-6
TGTGCCACGGCAACAGGGCCTGGGGCCAACGTCCTGACTTTC
CATATGPGANVLTF
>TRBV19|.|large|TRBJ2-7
TGTGCCAGTAGTCCCGCCCAGAGCTCCTACGAGCAGTACTTC
CASSPAQSSYEQYF
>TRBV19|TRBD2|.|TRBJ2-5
TGTGCCAGTAGACGGTTGGGGGGGGAGACCCAGTACTTC
CASRRLGGETQYF
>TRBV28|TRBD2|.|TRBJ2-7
TGTGCCAGCAAGTGGGCTAGCGGATACGAGCAGTACTTC
CASKWASGYEQYF
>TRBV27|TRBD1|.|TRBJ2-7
TGTGCCAGCAGTTTATCCGGACAGGGTGGATGGGAGCAGTACTTC
CASSLSGQGGWEQYF
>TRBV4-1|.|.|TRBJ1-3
TGCGCCAGCAGCCAAGAGTCTCGGCGGGGCTCTGGAAACACCATATATTTT
CASSQESRRGSGNTIYF
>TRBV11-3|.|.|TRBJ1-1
TGTGCCAGCAGCCGAACAGGGAACACTGAAGCTTTCTTT
CASSRTGNTEAFF
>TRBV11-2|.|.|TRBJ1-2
TGTGCCAGTACCTGGGGCCAGGGGATATACGGCTACACCTTC
CASTWGQGIYGYTF
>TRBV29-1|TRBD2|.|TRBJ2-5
TGCAGCGGGAGCAGACTAGCGGGAGGGGGAGAGACCCAGTACTTC
CSGSRLAGGGETQYF
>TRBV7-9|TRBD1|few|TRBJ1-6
TGTGCCAGCAGCGTCCGACAGGGGAGCTCCTATAATTCACCCCTCCACTTT
CASSVRQGSSYNSPLHF
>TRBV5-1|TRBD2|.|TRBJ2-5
TGCGCCAGCAGCCAAGCTAGCGGGGGACGGGGGGAGACCCAGTACTTC
CASSQASGGRGETQYF
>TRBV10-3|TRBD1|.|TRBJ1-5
TGTGCCATCAGTGAGGGGACAGGGGGGGTACAGCCCCAGCATTTT
CAISEGTGGVQPQHF
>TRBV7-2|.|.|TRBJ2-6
TGTGCCAGCAGCTGGAGAGTAGTCTCTGGGGCCAACGTCCTGACTTTC
CASSWRVVSGANVLTF
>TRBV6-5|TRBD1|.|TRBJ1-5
TGTGCCAGCACCGCAGGGGGCGGTCAGCCCCAGCATTTT
CASTAGGGQPQHF
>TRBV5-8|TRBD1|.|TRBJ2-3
TGTGCCAGCAGCTCCGGGACAGGAAGAACAGATACGCAGTATTTT
CASSSGTGRTDTQYF
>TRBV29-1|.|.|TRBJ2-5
TGCAGCGTTGGAGTCAGGGCAGAGACCCAGTACTTC
CSVGVRAETQYF
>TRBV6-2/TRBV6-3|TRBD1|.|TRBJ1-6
TGTGCCAGCAGTTCGGCCCAGGGGGTTTATAATTCACCCCTCCACTTT
CASSSAQGVYNSPLHF
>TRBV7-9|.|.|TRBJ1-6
TGTGCCAGCAGCCCCCAGGGGCAGGGCTTCGGTTCACCCCTCCACTTT
CASSPQGQGFGSPLHF
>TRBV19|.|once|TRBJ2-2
TGTGCCAGTAGTCAGGGTTCTGCGAACACCGGGGAGCTGTTTTTT
CASSQGSANTGELFF
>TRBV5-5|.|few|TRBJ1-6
TGTGCCAGCAGCTTACGGGGAACCGACTCCTATAATTCACCCCTCCACTTT
CASSLRGTDSYNSPLHF
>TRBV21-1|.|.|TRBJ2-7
TGTGCCAGCAGCAAAGGACGCCGGGACAGTAACGAGCAGTACTTC
CASSKGRRDSNEQYF
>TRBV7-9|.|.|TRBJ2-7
TGTGCCAGCAGCTCCCGACAGGAGATCTACGAGCAGTACTTC
CASSSRQEIYEQYF
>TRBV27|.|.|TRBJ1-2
TGTGCCAGCAGTTCTCCCGGGCAGGGTTCCGATGGCTACACCTTC
CASSSPGQGSDGYTF
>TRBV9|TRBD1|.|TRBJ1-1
TGTGCCAGCAGCGTGTTGACAGGGAGCACTGAAGCTTTCTTT
CASSVLTGSTEAFF
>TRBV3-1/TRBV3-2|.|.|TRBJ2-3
TGTGCCAGCAGCCAATTCCTAGGTCTACCAGATACGCAGTATTTT
CASSQFLGLPDTQYF
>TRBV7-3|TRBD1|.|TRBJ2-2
TGTGCCAGCAGTAAACTCCTCGGGACAGGGGCCGGGGAGCTGTTTTTT
CASSKLLGTGAGELFF
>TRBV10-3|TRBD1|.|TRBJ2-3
TGTGCCATCAGGGGGACAGGGTTAAGGGCAGATACGCAGTATTTT
CAIRGTGLRADTQYF
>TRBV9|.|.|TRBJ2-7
TGTGCCAGCAGCGTAGGGGAACAGTTAGTCGCCTACGAGCAGTACTTC
CASSVGEQLVAYEQYF
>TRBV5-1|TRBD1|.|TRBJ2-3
TGCGCCAGCAGCGTAACAGGGGAAGATACGCAGTATTTT
CASSVTGEDTQYF
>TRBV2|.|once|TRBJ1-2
TGTGCCAGCGATCCCGCACCGGGCGGTGGCTACACCTTC
CASDPAPGGGYTF
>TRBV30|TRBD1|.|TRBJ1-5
TGTGCCTGGAGTCCGGGACAGGGGGCGAATCAGCCCCAGCATTTT
CAWSPGQGANQPQHF
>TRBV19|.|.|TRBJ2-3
TGTGCCAGTAGTATAGTGTCCAGGGGCACAGATACGCAGTATTTT
CASSIVSRGTDTQYF
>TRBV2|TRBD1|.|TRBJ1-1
TGTGCCAGCAGTGTAGAGGGGGCGAGCACTGAAGCTTTCTTT
CASSVEGASTEAFF
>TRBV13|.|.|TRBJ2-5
TGTGCCAGCAGCTTGCGTGGGCGCGGAATCCAAGAGACCCAGTACTTC
CASSLRGRGIQETQYF
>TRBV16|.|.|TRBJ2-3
TGTGCCAGCAGCCGTGTCGGGGATCTGGATACGCAGTATTTT
CASSRVGDLDTQYF
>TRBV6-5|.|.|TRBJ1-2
TGTGCCAGCAGTTACTCTAGACTTCCAGGGACCTATGGCTACACCTTC
CASSYSRLPGTYGYTF
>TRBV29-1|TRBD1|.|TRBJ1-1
TGCAGCGCTTTGACAGGGATGGACACTGAAGCTTTCTTT
CSALTGMDTEAFF
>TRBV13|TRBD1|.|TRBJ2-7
TGTGCCAGCAGCTTAGTGGGACAGGTATACGAGCAGTACTTC
CASSLVGQVYEQYF
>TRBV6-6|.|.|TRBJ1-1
TGTGCCAGCGGGGGGCTGTACACTGAAGCTTTCTTT
CASGGLYTEAFF
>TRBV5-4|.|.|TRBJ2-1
TGTGCCAGCAGCCCACCGGACAGATACAATGAGCAGTTCTTC
CASSPPDRYNEQFF